The 27 T cell receptor beta chains presented below share a single source sample, sequenced in a study of blood T cell repertoires in COVID-19. The assay was immunoSEQ multiplex PCR, and TCRdb's table has in-frame clones only and misses some. The sample records some 100,000 clones, 90% being singletons. The sequenced sample consisted of peripheral blood. The receptors stem from a man between 50 and 59 years old with acute or convalescent COVID-19.

CDR3 region: CAISEGLAIRDGTGELFF. In DNA, the CDR3 is TGTGCCATCAGTGAGGGACTAGCGATCCGCGATGGCACCGGGGAGCTGTTTTTT. This rearrangement joins TRBV10-3 to TRBJ2-2; 9 bases match TRBD2. CDR1 and CDR2 from the germline V gene are ENHRY and SYGVKD. The CDR3 runs 18 residues. The J segment lost 4 bases and the V segment lost 2 bases, leaving 11 bases of the junction unmatched.

CDR3 nucleotides: TGTGCCAGCAGCCCTCTGCCATCGGCGGAAAGGTATAATTCACCCCTCCACTTT. Residues: CASSPLPSAERYNSPLHF. The rearrangement uses TRBV9 and TRBJ1-6; D call uncertain. This CDR3 is 18 amino acids long. Germline V lookup: CDR1 SGDLS, CDR2 YYNGEE. V was pared by 4 bases and J by 4 bases, with 21 bases between. The whole variable domain, remainder taken from reference TRBV9 and TRBJ1-6, is DSGVTQTPKHLITATGQRVTLRCSPRSGDLSVYWYQQSLDQGLQFLIQYYNGEERAKGNILERFSAQQFPDLHSELNLSSLELGDSALYFCASSPLPSAERYNSPLHFGNGTRLTVT.

The chain has TRBV7-9 and TRBJ2-3, with a possible D match to TRBD2 (5 bases). The length of the CDR3 is 17 residues. Germline V gene sequence: CDR1 SEHNR, CDR2 FQNEAQ (reference sequence). V lost 5 bases and J 2 bases, leaving 20 bases between the germline ends. CDR3 sequence (DNA): TGTGCCAGCAGCGCAGGTGGAGGCCGTACAATCACAGATACGCAGTATTTT. It yields the protein CASSAGGGRTITDTQYF.

The chain recombines TRBV4-3 with TRBJ2-4; 7 nucleotides line up with TRBD2. The V gene's germline CDR1 is LGHNA and CDR2 YSLEER. The V and J ends lost 0 bases and 8 bases, in that order; junction bases with no gene match: 10. CDR3 length: 16 amino acids. The CDR3 coding sequence is TGCGCCAGCAGCCAAGATTGGGGAGGGGTAGGGGACATTCAGTACTTC. Encoded protein: CASSQDWGGVGDIQYF.

The chain couples TRBV19 to TRBJ2-2; D is unclear. The CDR3 spans 11 residues. Germline V lookup: CDR1 LNHDA, CDR2 SQIVND (reference sequence). The V gene lost 4 bases and the J gene lost 8 bases, with 5 bases spanning the gap. In DNA, the CDR3 is TGTGCCAGTAGTAGAACAGGGGAGCTGTTTTTT. Encoded protein: CASSRTGELFF.

The J gene is TRBJ2-7, the V gene TRBV2; D might be TRBD1 (5 bases). CDR1 SNHLY and CDR2 FYNNEI come from the germline V gene. The CDR3 covers 15 residues. V lost 6 bases, J lost 3 bases, and 18 bases lay in between. The CDR3 here is CASRGETLQVYEQYF. As DNA, the CDR3 is TGTGCCAGCAGGGGTGAGACCCTACAGGTCTACGAGCAGTACTTC.

CDR3 loop: CASGLPRTSGSSNEQFF. As DNA, the CDR3 is TGTGCTAGTGGTTTGCCGAGGACTAGCGGGAGTTCCAATGAGCAGTTCTTC. The chain couples TRBV12-5 to TRBJ2-1; 13 bases map to TRBD2. Trimming cost V 2 bases and J 6 bases; bases outside gene matches: 7. The CDR3 has 17 residues. Germline lookup yields CDR1 LGHNT and CDR2 FRNRAP.

The chain has TRBV5-1 and TRBJ2-6; D is ambiguous. The CDR3 contains 13 residues. Trimming pared 1 base from V and 12 bases from J, leaving 11 bases between. Looked up from germline, CDR1 is SGHRS and CDR2 is YFSETQ. This CDR3 reads CASSLTESGVLTF. The CDR3 DNA is TGCGCCAGCAGCTTGACGGAGTCCGGCGTCCTGACTTTC.

This rearrangement joins TRBV12-5 to TRBJ2-1, with TRBD2 matching 8 bases. The germline V gene encodes CDR1 LGHNT and CDR2 FRNRAP. V trimming: 6 bases; J trimming: 5 bases; junction bases outside the gene matches: 6. This CDR3 is built from 14 residues. This CDR3 reads CASGRRLANNEQFF. As DNA, the CDR3 is TGTGCTAGTGGCCGACGACTAGCGAACAATGAGCAGTTCTTC. Together with reference TRBV12-5 and TRBJ2-1, the CDR3 gives the full variable domain: DARVTQTPRHKVTEMGQEVTMRCQPILGHNTVFWYRQTMMQGLELLAYFRNRAPLDDSGMPKDRFSAEMPDATLATLKIQPSEPRDSAVYFCASGRRLANNEQFFGPGTRLTVL.

The V and J genes are TRBV6-5 and TRBJ1-1; D is perhaps TRBD1 (5 bases). From germline, CDR1 is MNHEY and CDR2 SVGAGI. The CDR3 runs 15 residues. Trimming took off 7 bases at V and 1 base at J, with 16 bases between the two ends. The CDR3, as DNA: TGTGCCAGCACCCAAGTGGACACCCCGAACACTGAAGCTTTCTTT. Residues: CASTQVDTPNTEAFF.

The CDR3 loop reads CAISEGGVGEKLFF. CDR3 sequence (DNA): TGTGCCATCAGTGAGGGAGGAGTAGGTGAAAAACTGTTTTTT. The chain combines TRBV10-3 with TRBJ1-4; D uncertain. Trimming took 2 bases from V and 7 from J, leaving 11 bases between them. Germline loops: CDR1 ENHRY, CDR2 SYGVKD. This CDR3 spans 14 amino acids.

CDR3 protein: CASSRTRGFNQPQHF. In nucleotides, the CDR3 is TGTGCCAGCAGTAGGACCAGGGGGTTCAATCAGCCCCAGCATTTT. This chain uses TRBV27 with TRBJ1-5; 7 nucleotides agree with TRBD1. This CDR3 contains 15 residues. Trimming cost V 5 bases and J 3 bases; bases outside gene matches: 7. From germline, CDR1 is MNHEY and CDR2 SMNVEV (reference sequence).

The chain combines TRBV27 with TRBJ1-3, with a weak D call TRBD1 (5 bases). The V and J ends lost 4 bases and 3 bases respectively, with 19 bases between them. Germline V gene data show CDR1 as MNHEY and CDR2 as SMNVEV (reference sequence). The CDR3 extends over 17 amino acids. The CDR3 here is CASSSYGGGGVGNTIYF. CDR3 bases: TGTGCCAGCAGTTCATATGGCGGGGGAGGGGTTGGAAACACCATATATTTT.

V and J are TRBV15 and TRBJ2-1, with 9 bases lining up with TRBD2. Trimming took 5 bases from V and 5 from J; bases not matched to a gene: 7. Germline loops: CDR1 LNHNV, CDR2 YYDKDF (reference sequence). The CDR3 is 15 residues long. CDR3 loop: CATSSGSGSHNEQFF. The CDR3 nucleotides read TGTGCCACCAGCTCAGGTAGCGGGAGTCACAATGAGCAGTTCTTC.

The rearrangement uses TRBV3-1 (or the pseudogene TRBV3-2) and TRBJ2-2; D is possibly TRBD2 (6 bases). The germline V gene has CDR1 LGHDT and CDR2 YNNKEL (reference sequence). The CDR3 sequence is 15 residues long. V lost 4 bases, J lost 1 base, and 10 bases lay in between. CDR3 bases: TGTGCCAGCAGCCCAAGGGGACTGAACACCGGGGAGCTGTTTTTT. Translating gives CASSPRGLNTGELFF.

The rearrangement joins TRBV6-5 to TRBJ2-2, with 8 bases identical to TRBD1. Germline CDR1 MNHEY, CDR2 SVGAGI. The CDR3 covers 16 residues. The V gene end was trimmed by 2 bases and the J gene end by 3 bases; junction bases not matched to a gene: 5. The CDR3 nucleotides read TGTGCCAGCAGTTACGGTGGACAGGGAGACACCGGGGAGCTGTTTTTT. It specifies CASSYGGQGDTGELFF.

The rearrangement links TRBV11-3 to TRBJ1-3; D perhaps matches TRBD1 (6 bases). The germline gives CDR1 SGHNT, CDR2 YENEEA. V dropped 5 bases and J dropped 4 bases, with 9 bases sitting between them. This CDR3 comprises 13 residues. The CDR3 DNA follows: TGTGCCAGCAGCATCGGACAGGGAAACACCATATATTTT. Its protein product is CASSIGQGNTIYF.

V usage is TRBV6-5 and J usage is TRBJ1-2; perhaps TRBD1 as D (5 bases). The CDR3 is 13 residues long. V was trimmed by 6 bases and J by 1 base, leaving 9 bases between them. The V gene's germline CDR1 is MNHEY and CDR2 SVGAGI. The DNA for the CDR3 is TGTGCCAGCAGAAGACAGTTTAACTATGGCTACACCTTC. This gives the protein CASRRQFNYGYTF.

The rearrangement links TRBV11-3 to TRBJ2-7; 11 nucleotides agree with TRBD2. Per germline, CDR1 SGHNT and CDR2 YENEEA. There are 17 residues in the CDR3. The J segment lost 3 bases and the V segment lost 1 base, leaving 8 bases of the junction unmatched. The CDR3 DNA is TGTGCCAGCAGCTTAGTACTTAGCGGGAGGGCGGTCTACGAGCAGTACTTC. Amino acid sequence: CASSLVLSGRAVYEQYF.

V is TRBV6-5 and J is TRBJ2-7; TRBD1 is a possible D gene (6 bases). The CDR3 has 15 amino acids. CDR1 and CDR2 (germline): MNHEY, SVGAGI. V lost 6 bases and J 4 bases, leaving 19 bases between the germline ends. The chain's CDR3 is CASSQQGQGRYEQYF. CDR3 in DNA: TGTGCCAGCAGCCAACAGGGACAAGGTAGATACGAGCAGTACTTC.

The V gene is TRBV7-6, the J gene TRBJ2-7; TRBD1 agrees at 8 bases. Germline V CDR1 and CDR2: SGHVS, FNYEAQ. The junction had 12 bases not matched to a gene; V was cut back by 5 bases and J by 3 bases. This CDR3 is built from 16 residues. The DNA for the CDR3 is TGTGCCAGCAGCACCTTCACAGGGGGAGTTCTCTACGAGCAGTACTTC. As protein: CASSTFTGGVLYEQYF.

J is TRBJ2-1 and V is TRBV7-8, with D perhaps matching TRBD2 (5 bases). V lost 5 bases, J lost 0 bases, and 14 bases lay in between. From germline, CDR1 is SGHVS and CDR2 FQNEAQ. This CDR3 has 16 residues. In DNA, the CDR3 is TGTGCCAGCAGCATAAGCGGTCAGAGCTCCTACAATGAGCAGTTCTTC. Its translation: CASSISGQSSYNEQFF.

The chain links TRBV6-2 or TRBV6-3 to TRBJ1-6, with a weak D call TRBD1 (6 bases). Trimming took off 4 bases at V and 6 bases at J, with 13 bases between the two ends. This CDR3 is built from 15 residues. Per germline, CDR1 MNHEY and CDR2 SVGEGT. CDR3: CASSSGGAGNSPLHF. CDR3 nucleotides: TGTGCCAGCAGTTCTGGGGGCGCGGGTAATTCACCCCTCCACTTT.

The chain has TRBV18 and TRBJ1-4; TRBD1 matches 7 bases. CDR3 length: 14 residues. With 3 bases clipped from V and 8 bases from J, the junction kept 6 bases outside the gene matches. Germline assignment: CDR1 KGHSH and CDR2 LQKENI. The CDR3 nucleotides are TGTGCCAGCTCACCGGTTACAGGGGACGAAAAACTGTTTTTT. It specifies CASSPVTGDEKLFF.

V gene TRBV6-2 or TRBV6-3 combines with J gene TRBJ2-5; 15 positions agree with TRBD2. Germline CDR1 reads MNHEY; CDR2 reads SVGEGT. This CDR3 has 16 residues. The ends lost 5 bases at V and 4 bases at J; junction bases unmatched: 5. CDR3 in DNA: TGTGCCAGCAGTCCACAGGGACTAGCGGGAGGAGAGACCCAGTACTTC. It codes for CASSPQGLAGGETQYF.

This chain links TRBV15 with TRBJ1-5; the match to TRBD1 covers 8 bases. The CDR3 is made up of 20 amino acids. The V gene end was trimmed by 1 base and the J gene end by 0 bases; junction bases not matched to a gene: 14. Germline V gives CDR1 LNHNV, CDR2 YYDKDF (reference sequence). CDR3: CATSRAPPDRGVYSNQPQHF. The CDR3 DNA reads as TGTGCCACCAGCAGAGCCCCTCCCGACAGGGGCGTATATAGCAATCAGCCCCAGCATTTT.

This rearrangement joins TRBV6-1 to TRBJ2-5; no clear D gene. This CDR3 contains 11 residues. V lost 5 bases, J lost 5 bases, and 6 bases lay in between. Germline-derived CDR1 and CDR2 are MNHNS and SASEGT. The CDR3 loop is CASSHGETQYF. CDR3 in DNA: TGTGCCAGCAGTCACGGGGAGACCCAGTACTTC.